The source of this TCR beta chain is a study of shared clonotypes between healthy human individuals (dated by TCRdb to about 2020). Describing the broader study: Two women and a few men aged 18 to 49 years were included in the cohort. For each donor, three plates each were used for CD4 naive and CD4 memory, two plates were used for CD8 naive, and one plate was used for CD8 memory. To estimate repertoire size and how much clonotype sharing occurs between individuals, the study deeply sequenced the blood TCR repertoires of several healthy adults. Different laboratories and diverse techniques were used to prepare libraries and sequence TCR repertoires, to increase sequencing depth and limit assay-specific biases. Leukapheresis yielded between about 0.9 and 9 billion PBMCs per donor.

The donors were healthy, HIV-negative adults with no recently reported acute infections or vaccinations. Every donor was a Caucasian adult living in Nashville, Tennessee, USA. CD4+ T cells were enriched through magnetic negative selection, after which naive cells were positively selected on CD45RA and the remaining negative fraction served as the memory subset. Blood was collected by leukapheresis, and PBMCs were isolated by Ficoll-Histopaque density gradient centrifugation and then cryopreserved in liquid nitrogen vapor phase. Purity and quantity of every magnetically sorted T cell population were checked by analytical flow cytometry. From each sorted fraction, genomic DNA was isolated and quantified by UV absorbance on a Nanodrop 2000c. TCR CDR3 regions were amplified from genomic DNA by multiplex PCR using the deep immunoSEQ assay. Extracted genomic DNA from each cell subset was distributed evenly across all wells of several immunoSEQ 96-well plates, and each plate was treated as a replicate. Each replicate PCR for sorted subsets received about 200 ng genomic DNA, equal to about 30,000 T cell genomes. Purified libraries were quantified with a Qubit 3.0 fluorometer, sized on a Bioanalyzer 2100, and re-quantified with the KAPA Library Quantification kit. Each immunoSEQ 96-well plate was sequenced on its own single-read 150-cycle Illumina NextSeq 550 flow cell. The study's processing was this. Because the immunoSEQ output held only junctional sequences and lacked quality scores, the filtering could not match the filtering applied to full-length reads. To assign V/J genes and CDR3, sequences were annotated using PyIR, a Python wrapper for IgBLAST v1.9, with IMGT germline references. Reads were removed for weak V/J assignments (E-value above 1e-6), missing CDR3, stop codons, out-of-frame junctions, or ambiguous translated residues. A V3J clonotype was defined by an identical inferred V gene, J gene, and CDR3 amino acid sequence. To compute the percentage overlap between repertoires, the number of shared unique clonotypes was divided by the size of the smaller repertoire. Richness of each repertoire was evaluated using RTK rarefaction, the Chao1 estimator, and Recon v2.1 estimates of unobserved clonotypes. OLGA was used to compute generation probabilities for all TCRbeta clonotypes that the gDNA method yielded from several donors. TCRdb provides this immuneACCESS table in a form limited to in-frame rearrangements. Some clones are lacking; in checked studies, under half of them reflect an unresolved V gene, and why the rest are absent is not known. For V, J and clone size, that table is used; D and trimming come from the DNA. The sample table contains approximately 1.5 million clones; only one count was recorded for about 98.5% of them. The ten largest make up about 0.35% of the sample.

General findings and caveats noted by the study authors: Incomplete sequencing was indicated by rarefaction of sorted-subset datasets, despite the large sequencing depth. Compared with non-shared clonotypes, clonotypes shared by all four sorted-subset donors had higher generation probabilities. Based on pairwise subsampling, the degree of clonotype sharing among donors was expected to be affected by sequencing depth. Naive subsets generally had larger estimated clonotype richness than memory subsets did. Only blood was sampled, and tissue TCR repertoires likely differ from those in blood. The genetic and exposure-history diversity represented was limited by the small number of donors. Around 5.4% of naive CD4, 3.5% of naive CD8, about 2.5% of memory CD4, and 0.4% of memory CD8 clonotypes were shared across a few donors.

Details on this clone: There is no known antigen for this receptor. No quality values exist for individual bases; no much larger clone is one base distant.

Sequenced material: naive CD4+ T cells sorted from blood. According to the study, the label for this sample's cell subset or site signals: CD45RA+ positively selected. The sequence was obtained from a young man in good health.

The DNA sequence is as follows: TGCGCCAGCAGCCAAGAGACAGGGAGGATAACTGAAGCTTTCTTT. The resulting protein is CASSQETGRITEAFF. Recombination linked TRBV4-3 to TRBJ1-1; 7 bases in the junction line up with TRBD1. CDR1 and CDR2 were assigned from the germline V gene as LGHNA and YSLEER. Inclusive of the bounding cysteine and phenylalanine, the CDR3 is 15 residues long. Left in the record is the CDR3 DNA by itself, 45 bases read in frame from the first base. Trimming removed 0 bases from V and 5 bases from J; the gene matches leave 6 bases unexplained.